The 5 T cell receptor beta chains in this list originate from one sample, sequenced in a study of Ad26.COV2.S vaccination and SARS-CoV-2 variants. Stated treatment: around 19 received Ad26.COV2.S at low or high dose, single or two shots; 5 received placebo; per-sample allocation not given. The samples date from day 63 after the first vaccine or placebo injection. The table came from immunoSEQ multiplex PCR; TCRdb's copy has only in-frame clones and leaves some out. This table has approximately 250,000 clones, around 88% appearing once. The source was peripheral blood, collected in a trial of Ad26.COV2.S vaccine versus placebo. The source of these receptors is a person aged 18-65 years who received the Ad26.COV2.S COVID-19 vaccine or a placebo.

The CDR3 loop is CASSLPPEQFF. The CDR3 DNA is TGTGCCAGCAGTTTACCGCCTGAGCAGTTCTTC. The chain employs TRBV12-3 or TRBV12-4 and TRBJ2-1; no definite D call. The CDR3 length is 11 residues. The V and J ends lost 2 bases and 9 bases respectively, with 5 bases between them.

This chain connects TRBV5-5 to TRBJ2-5; no reliable D call. This CDR3 spans 13 amino acids. Per the germline V gene, CDR1 is SGHKS and CDR2 is YYEKEE (reference sequence). V was clipped by 0 bases and J by 4 bases, with 7 bases between them. Here the CDR3 DNA reads TGTGCCAGCAGCTTGGGGGCAGGAGAGACCCAGTACTTC. This encodes CASSLGAGETQYF.

The chain joins TRBV4-3 to TRBJ1-2; 7 positions match TRBD1. Germline V lookup: CDR1 LGHNA, CDR2 YSLEER. The V segment lost 0 bases and the J segment 4 bases; nucleotides outside the gene matches: 2. This CDR3 has 14 residues. The CDR3, as DNA: TGCGCCAGCAGCCAAGAACAGGGGCCCTATGGCTACACCTTC. Amino acids: CASSQEQGPYGYTF.

This clone was recorded a few times. The rearrangement links TRBV2 to TRBJ2-7, with D possibly being TRBD1 (5 bases). Trimming left V 6 bases short and J 1 base short, with 16 bases between. CDR1 SNHLY and CDR2 FYNNEI come from the germline V gene. The CDR3 runs 15 residues. The CDR3: CASSGNDRSSYEQYF. The CDR3 bases are TGTGCCAGCAGCGGTAATGACAGAAGTTCCTACGAGCAGTACTTC. Together with reference TRBV2 and TRBJ2-7, the CDR3 gives the full variable domain: EPEVTQTPSHQVTQMGQEVILRCVPISNHLYFYWYRQILGQKVEFLVSFYNNEISEKSEIFDDQFSVERPDGSNFTLKIRSTKLEDSAMYFCASSGNDRSSYEQYFGPGTRLTVT.

This chain joins TRBV19 and TRBJ1-1; 8 nucleotides agree with TRBD1. This CDR3 has 13 residues. Germline CDR1 reads LNHDA; CDR2 reads SQIVND (reference sequence). V dropped 6 bases and J dropped 3; count of bases not matched to a gene: 3. The DNA for the CDR3 is TGTGCCAGTAGGCAGACAGGGGACACTGAAGCTTTCTTT. Translation: CASRQTGDTEAFF. Full variable domain (rest looked up from reference TRBV19 and TRBJ1-1): DGGITQSPKYLFRKEGQNVTLSCEQNLNHDAMYWYRQDPGQGLRLIYYSQIVNDFQKGDIAEGYSVSREKKESFPLTVTSAQKNPTAFYLCASRQTGDTEAFFGQGTRLTVV.